The present entry profiles one T cell receptor beta chain with its context. Its antigen is unknown. No much larger clone is present one base from it, and per-base qualities are unavailable. Receptors were amplified or captured by PCR. At the Johns Hopkins FTIC core, DNA from the cultured CD4+ T cells underwent TCR sequencing with the Oncomine TCR Beta short-read assay. The QIAamp micro DNA kit was used to extract genomic DNA from the cultured CD4+ T cells. Oncomine TCR Beta libraries from cultured CD4+ T cells were pooled with unique dual indexes and sequenced on an Illumina iSeq 100. Per the authors' processing: Non-productive sequences were removed, and CDR3s that did not start with C, did not end with F or W, or were shorter than 7 amino acids were discarded. The MANAFEST web application was used to identify antigen-specific clonotypes by comparing peptide-stimulated wells against reference wells and other culture wells. An FDR below 0.05, an odds ratio above 5, and a productive frequency above 0.1% in at least two of three replicate wells were required for clones to be considered positive. Cross-reactive clonotypes were defined as significantly expanded in both SARS-CoV-2 spike wells and at least one common cold coronavirus spike condition. Levenshtein distances (stringdist) and unrooted phylogenetic trees (ape) in R version 3.6.1 were used to assess CDR3 homology. TCRdb reanalyzed the raw reads on its own, using fastp at Q25 for trimming and MiXCR for clone calling, and kept in-frame beta chains. Merged by CDR3 protein, the rows form single entries marked with the most common genes and DNA. The authors' filters were not applied to this entry. A total of some 12,000 distinct CDR3 sequences appear in this sample, roughly two thirds of them only once. The top ten hold 26% of the sample.

This record comes from a study of vaccination and CD4 T cells after COVID-19 (dated by TCRdb to between 2021 and 2022). For context, the study as a whole: Convalescent patients had a positive SARS-CoV-2 result on nasal swab PCR, and of these patients, fewer than ten had mild disease and one had severe disease. In the convalescent cohort there were six males and four females, among whom were two Hispanic individuals, seven Caucasians, two Asians and one multiracial person. Participants received two doses of either the Pfizer-BioNTech BNT162b2 vaccine (n=8) or the Moderna mRNA-1273 vaccine (n=2). Post-COVID blood samples from convalescent patients were collected a median of roughly 100 days after diagnosis, with a range of 35 to 161 days. The time from the second vaccine dose to post-vaccine blood sampling had a median of roughly 77 days and ranged from about 14 to 241 days. For stimulating the cultures, overlapping spike peptide pools were used, derived from SARS-CoV-2 as well as from the common cold coronaviruses HCoV-NL63, HCoV-OC43 and HCoV-229E. In control cultures, a CEFX viral epitope pool was used as positive control, an HIV-1 Nef peptide pool was used as negative control, or no peptide was added. In 10 COVID-19 convalescent patients and a handful of infection-naive healthy vaccine recipients, researchers compared the spike-specific CD4+ TCR repertoire from before mRNA vaccination with the repertoire from after. Broader findings and caveats from the paper: Of the vaccine-specific clones found in convalescent patients, nearly all (304 of 307) were mono-reactive for SARS-CoV-2 spike instead of being cross-reactive with common cold coronaviruses. Among the post-vaccine SARS-CoV-2-reactive clones in convalescent patients, a median approximately 90% showed up only after vaccination, which suggests vaccine-specific priming. The number of convalescent patients in the study was relatively small, and the study did not examine early timepoints following natural infection. Although the median number of SARS-CoV-2-reactive clonotypes went up from approximately 20 after infection to around 40 after vaccination, the increase was not significant.

This sample's treatment or condition label indicates: roughly 10-day PBMC culture with coronavirus spike peptide pools or control peptides (ViraFEST assay). The ViraFEST assay was used in the study, in which antigen-specific T cells were expanded with peptide pools and expanded clonotypes were subsequently identified by TCR sequencing. Positive SARS-CoV-2 PCR tests in the convalescent patients dated from March to December 2020, before Alpha, Beta and Delta variants emerged in the United States. Each well held around 2.1 million PBMCs cultured with around 10 ug/ml peptide pools in IMDM containing roughly 4.7% human AB serum and about 10 IU/ml IL-2. Half of the culture medium was replaced with fresh IL-2-containing medium on days 3 and 7. After nine to eleven days of culture, CD4+ T cells were isolated by negative selection with the EasySep CD4+ T cell isolation kit. Ficoll-Paque Plus gradient centrifugation was used to isolate PBMCs from whole blood, and the isolated PBMCs were then either used fresh or cryopreserved at -140C. Triplicate wells were generally used for each culture condition.

This receptor was taken from a human donor who had recovered from COVID-19. The sample in question was CD4+ T cells from blood, cultured in vitro, obtained before SARS-CoV-2 vaccination.

The DNA is TGTGCCAGCAGCTTGGGACTAGCCCTGGACACAGATACGCAGTATTTT. This sequence encodes CASSLGLALDTDTQYF. This chain joins TRBV7-3 to TRBJ2-3, with 9 bases matching TRBD2. V and J are trimmed by 3 bases and 2 bases, and the gene matches miss 6 bases of the junction. The CDR3 starts with the cysteine, ends with the phenylalanine, and has 16 residues. The sequence is cut down to CDR3 DNA, 48 bases in frame from base 1. The CDR1 and CDR2 encoded by the germline V gene are SGHTA and FQGTGA.